One and the same sample provided the 16 T cell receptor beta chains below, sequenced in a study of circulating and synovial CD4+ cells in juvenile arthritis (dated by TCRdb to 2013 to 2016). The protocol used for the library was the immunoSEQ multiplex PCR assay. The table comes from immuneACCESS by way of TCRdb, which keeps in-frame sequences with V and J called. Part of the clones is missing from these tables; in studies checked, under half for an unresolved V gene and the rest for unknown reasons. The table for this sample lists about 34,000 clones; around 95% of them were counted only once. 0.15% to 0.2% of the sample goes to the ten largest clones. Material for sequencing was CD4+ T cells from blood. The source is a human donor with juvenile idiopathic arthritis.

The chain joins TRBV28 to TRBJ2-2; D is perhaps TRBD1 (6 bases). Germline CDR1 is MDHEN and CDR2 is SYDVKM. V lost 6 bases, J lost 2 bases, and 22 bases lay in between. The CDR3 contains 18 residues. This chain's CDR3 is CASSQSQWGQQNTGELFF. The CDR3 nucleotides read TGTGCCAGCAGCCAATCTCAATGGGGGCAGCAAAACACCGGGGAGCTGTTTTTT.

The J gene is TRBJ1-1, the V gene TRBV28; D gene uncertain. CDR1 is MDHEN, CDR2 SYDVKM, per germline. Trimming took off 4 bases at V and 4 bases at J, with 7 bases between the two ends. The CDR3 length is 12 residues. CDR3 in DNA: TGTGCCAGCAGTTACGCGGGCACTGAAGCTTTCTTT. This gives the protein CASSYAGTEAFF.

This clone appeared once. This chain connects TRBV7-6 to TRBJ2-2; the match to TRBD1 covers 7 bases. V shed 5 bases, J shed 1 base, and the junction held 4 bases outside the gene matches. This CDR3 is 15 amino acids long. Germline values: CDR1 SGHVS, CDR2 FNYEAQ. CDR3 bases: TGTGCCAGCAGCCGAACAGGGGAGAACACCGGGGAGCTGTTTTTT. It specifies CASSRTGENTGELFF.

The genes are TRBV25-1 and TRBJ1-4; unclear D gene. The germline CDR1 and CDR2 sequences are MGHDK and SYGVNS. This CDR3 has 16 residues. Deletions cut 1 base from V and 4 bases from J, with 13 bases between. The CDR3 DNA follows: TGTGCCAGCAGTGAATGGTCTGCAGGAATTAATGAAAAACTGTTTTTT. This codes for CASSEWSAGINEKLFF.

This clone was counted once. This sequence joins TRBV18 and TRBJ1-2; D not resolved. The CDR3 is made up of 12 amino acids. Germline CDR1 and CDR2: KGHSH and LQKENI. V dropped 6 bases and J dropped 5 bases, with 10 bases sitting between them. CDR3 nucleotides: TGTGCCAGCTCTGTCTTGGAGTATGGCTACACCTTC. It codes for CASSVLEYGYTF.

The chain joins TRBV5-6 to TRBJ2-6; tentatively, D is TRBD2 (5 bases). This CDR3 has 16 amino acids. The V end lost 4 bases, the J end lost 0 bases, and 11 bases lay between the germline ends. CDR1 SGHDT and CDR2 YYEEEE come from the germline V gene. The CDR3 nucleotides are TGTGCCAGCAGCCCTGGAGGCACCTCTGGGGCCAACGTCCTGACTTTC. As protein: CASSPGGTSGANVLTF.

The J gene is TRBJ2-3, the V gene TRBV25-1; 8 bases map to TRBD2. Germline V gives CDR1 MGHDK, CDR2 SYGVNS. V gave up 0 bases and J gave up 6 bases; unmatched junction bases: 8. CDR3 length: 16 residues. The CDR3 region has the DNA TGTGCCAGCAGTGAATATAGGACTAGCTCACGGGATACGCAGTATTTT. Residues: CASSEYRTSSRDTQYF. Full variable domain (missing parts from reference TRBV25-1 and TRBJ2-3): EADIYQTPRYLVIGTGKKITLECSQTMGHDKMYWYQQDPGMELHLIHYSYGVNSTEKGDLSSESTVSRIRTEHFPLTLESARPSHTSQYLCASSEYRTSSRDTQYFGPGTRLTVL.

This clone was counted once. This chain connects TRBV5-1 to TRBJ1-3, with 9 bases fitting TRBD1. With 4 bases clipped from V and 3 bases from J, the junction kept 8 bases outside the gene matches. In germline, CDR1 is SGHRS, CDR2 YFSETQ. This CDR3 spans 16 amino acids. This CDR3 reads CASSRGQGGFGNTIYF. CDR3 nucleotide sequence: TGCGCCAGCAGCAGGGGACAGGGCGGATTTGGAAACACCATATATTTT.

The rearrangement uses TRBV28 and TRBJ1-3, with a weak D call TRBD1 (5 bases). The CDR3 is made up of 17 amino acids. The germline CDR1 and CDR2 sequences are MDHEN and SYDVKM. With 7 bases removed from V and 2 bases from J, the gap between germline ends came to 21 bases. For the CDR3, the DNA is TGTGCCAGCACTCCCGGGGGGACGGCTGGAGCTGGAAACACCATATATTTT. Translating gives CASTPGGTAGAGNTIYF. Supplemented by reference TRBV28 and TRBJ1-3, the full variable domain reads DVKVTQSSRYLVKRTGEKVFLECVQDMDHENMFWYRQDPGLGLRLIYFSYDVKMKEKGDIPEGYSVSREKKERFSLILESASTNQTSMYLCASTPGGTAGAGNTIYFGEGSWLTVV.

This rearrangement joins TRBV6-5 to TRBJ1-2, with D unclear. The germline V and J ends were trimmed by 5 bases and 1 base, with 8 bases remaining between them. CDR3 length: 13 amino acids. Germline V lookup: CDR1 MNHEY, CDR2 SVGAGI. The CDR3 DNA reads as TGTGCCAGCAGTCGGGGTCATAACTATGGCTACACCTTC. Protein product: CASSRGHNYGYTF.

The chain links TRBV2 to TRBJ2-7, with D perhaps matching TRBD1 (6 bases). V was clipped by 7 bases and J by 0 bases, with 10 bases between them. The CDR3 covers 13 residues. Germline V gene lookup returns CDR1 SNHLY and CDR2 FYNNEI. The CDR3 loop reads CASIRDISYEQYF. The CDR3 DNA sequence: TGTGCCAGCATAAGGGACATCTCCTACGAGCAGTACTTC.

The CDR3 is CASSAVVANTEAFF. The CDR3 coding sequence is TGTGCCAGCAGTGCCGTCGTAGCGAACACTGAAGCTTTCTTT. The chain employs TRBV6-1 and TRBJ1-1; D is ambiguous. CDR1 MNHNS and CDR2 SASEGT come from the germline V gene. The CDR3 is 14 amino acids. V was clipped by 4 bases and J by 1 base, with 10 bases between them.

The chain links TRBV4-1 to TRBJ2-3, with D possibly being TRBD1 (5 bases). Deletions cut 7 bases from V and 2 bases from J, with 13 bases between. This CDR3 is 14 amino acids long. Per germline, CDR1 MGHRA and CDR2 YSYEKL. CDR3 sequence reads: CASTDSGNTDTQYF. The CDR3 region has the DNA TGCGCCAGCACCGACTCAGGGAACACAGATACGCAGTATTTT.

The chain employs TRBV6-5 and TRBJ2-1; 9 nucleotides line up with TRBD1. The CDR3 runs to 12 residues. V was pared by 5 bases and J by 9 bases, with 2 bases of the junction left unmatched. Germline V gene lookup returns CDR1 MNHEY and CDR2 SVGAGI. CDR3 sequence: CASSPDRGEQFF. The CDR3 DNA reads as TGTGCCAGCAGTCCGGACAGGGGTGAGCAGTTCTTC.

CDR3 loop: CASSLEGRVNTGELFF. The CDR3 DNA follows: TGTGCCAGCAGCTTGGAGGGGAGGGTTAACACCGGGGAGCTGTTTTTT. The gene calls are TRBV5-6 and TRBJ2-2; 7 nucleotides agree with TRBD2. The V and J ends lost 0 bases and 2 bases, in that order; junction bases with no gene match: 4. The length of the CDR3 is 16 residues. Germline V gives CDR1 SGHDT, CDR2 YYEEEE. Drawing the rest from reference TRBV5-6 and TRBJ2-2, the complete variable domain is DAGVTQSPTHLIKTRGQQVTLRCSPKSGHDTVSWYQQALGQGPQFIFQYYEEEERQRGNFPDRFSGHQFPNYSSELNVNALLLGDSALYLCASSLEGRVNTGELFFGEGSRLTVL.

The chain is built from TRBV19 and TRBJ1-5; 8 bases map to TRBD1. Germline CDR1 reads LNHDA; CDR2 reads SQIVND (reference sequence). J gave up 6 bases and V 4 bases, and 5 bases lay outside the gene matches. The CDR3 has 14 residues. The chain's CDR3 is CASSTDRGRQPQHF. Here the CDR3 DNA reads TGTGCCAGTAGTACCGACAGGGGTCGTCAGCCCCAGCATTTT. Variable domain in full (rest from reference TRBV19 and TRBJ1-5): DGGITQSPKYLFRKEGQNVTLSCEQNLNHDAMYWYRQDPGQGLRLIYYSQIVNDFQKGDIAEGYSVSREKKESFPLTVTSAQKNPTAFYLCASSTDRGRQPQHFGDGTRLSIL.